Below are 20 T cell receptor beta chains sequenced from a single sample in a study of cytomegalovirus exposure and HLA in healthy donors. Vbeta (60) and Jbeta (13) primers were used in the PCR. Repertoires were generated with immunoSEQ multiplex PCR, while TCRdb's copy carries only in-frame clones and drops some. The repertoire holds tens of thousands of clones, with less than 70% as singletons. The sample comprised PBMCs. The receptors were gathered from a woman in her twenties or thirties in good health and CMV-seronegative.

This chain uses TRBV9 with TRBJ2-3; weak D call: TRBD2 (5 bases). CDR1 SGDLS and CDR2 YYNGEE come from the germline V gene. Trimming took off 7 bases at V and 6 bases at J, with 9 bases between the two ends. CDR3 length: 11 amino acids. In DNA, the CDR3 is TGTGCCAGCGAGGGTCCGGATACGCAGTATTTT. It codes for CASEGPDTQYF.

The chain joins TRBV5-1 to TRBJ2-7, with D uncertain. Germline V gene sequence: CDR1 SGHRS, CDR2 YFSETQ. V gave up 1 base and J gave up 7 bases, with 15 bases separating them. This CDR3 region has 14 residues. The CDR3 bases are TGCGCCAGCAGCTTGCTGGTAGACGCAGGAGAGCAGTACTTC. This codes for CASSLLVDAGEQYF.

This rearrangement joins TRBV29-1 to TRBJ1-2; TRBD1 matches at 9 bases. Per the germline V gene, CDR1 is SQVTM and CDR2 is ANQGSEA. The CDR3 has 13 amino acids. After removal of 7 bases from V and 4 bases from J, the junction contained 7 bases not matched to a gene. CDR3 residues: CSAHRGQGYGYTF. CDR3 in DNA: TGCAGCGCTCACAGGGGGCAAGGCTATGGCTACACCTTC.

The gene calls are TRBV6-6 and TRBJ1-2; D uncertain. Germline V gene sequence: CDR1 MNHNY, CDR2 SVGAGI (reference sequence). CDR3 length: 13 amino acids. V lost 6 bases to trimming and J lost 2 bases, with 10 bases between them. This chain's CDR3 is CASRPGRNYGYTF. The CDR3 DNA reads TGTGCCAGCAGGCCCGGTCGAAACTATGGCTACACCTTC.

The chain links TRBV9 to TRBJ2-3; a weak D match, TRBD2 (5 bases). This CDR3 comprises 14 residues. Trimming shortened V by 4 bases and J by 6 bases, and 15 bases separated the two germline ends. The germline V gene has CDR1 SGDLS and CDR2 YYNGEE. Here the CDR3 reads CASSPQLAGDTQYF. The CDR3 nucleotides read TGTGCCAGCAGCCCCCAGCTAGCTGGGGATACGCAGTATTTT.

The V and J genes are TRBV5-4 and TRBJ2-1, with 7 bases lining up with TRBD2. The CDR3 consists of 15 residues. Trimming cost V 3 bases and J 4 bases; bases outside gene matches: 7. CDR1 and CDR2 (germline): SGHNT, YYREEE (reference sequence). The CDR3 loop is CASSSNGGFYNEQFF. CDR3 in DNA: TGTGCCAGCAGCTCTAACGGGGGGTTTTACAATGAGCAGTTCTTC. Full variable domain (rest looked up from reference TRBV5-4 and TRBJ2-1): ETGVTQSPTHLIKTRGQQVTLRCSSQSGHNTVSWYQQALGQGPQFIFQYYREEENGRGNFPPRFSGLQFPNYSSELNVNALELDDSALYLCASSSNGGFYNEQFFGPGTRLTVL.

The J gene is TRBJ2-1, the V gene TRBV6-5, with 13 bases lining up with TRBD2. CDR1 is MNHEY, CDR2 SVGAGI, per germline. The CDR3 consists of 15 residues. With V trimmed by 6 bases and J by 6 bases, 5 bases remained unmatched. CDR3 bases: TGTGCCAGCAGACGCGGGACTAGCGGGGCCAATGAGCAGTTCTTC. Protein: CASRRGTSGANEQFF.

This clone was seen a handful of times. This chain connects TRBV7-3 to TRBJ2-5, with 8 bases aligning to TRBD1. CDR3 size: 15 residues. V trimming: 4 bases; J trimming: 5 bases; junction bases outside the gene matches: 9. Germline V gene lookup returns CDR1 SGHTA and CDR2 FQGTGA. The CDR3 DNA sequence: TGTGCCAGCAGCTCCTCCAGGACAGGGATCGAGACCCAGTACTTC. Protein: CASSSSRTGIETQYF.

The count of this clone is one. The chain combines TRBV19 with TRBJ2-1, with 7 bases matching TRBD2. The V segment lost 5 bases and the J segment 9 bases; nucleotides outside the gene matches: 10. The germline CDR1 and CDR2 sequences are LNHDA and SQIVND (reference sequence). The CDR3 sequence is 14 residues long. DNA of the CDR3: TGTGCCAGTAGTGGGAGGGAAGGGTGGGCTGAGCAGTTCTTC. It codes for CASSGREGWAEQFF.

The DNA for the CDR3 is TGTGCCAGCTGTAGACAGGGTGGTGGCTACACCTTC. Its translation: CASCRQGGGYTF. This rearrangement joins TRBV6-5 to TRBJ1-2; TRBD1 aligns across 7 bases. The CDR3 contains 12 residues. The V gene's germline CDR1 is MNHEY and CDR2 SVGAGI. Germline trimming cut 8 bases from V and 7 bases from J; bases unmatched to any gene: 7.

The chain links TRBV7-2 to TRBJ2-1, with D perhaps matching TRBD1 (6 bases). The CDR3 runs to 16 residues. Germline CDR1 SGHTA, CDR2 FQGNSA. Trimming took off 1 base at V and 10 bases at J, with 20 bases between the two ends. CDR3 residues: CASSLVELGRGGEQFF. The CDR3 DNA follows: TGTGCCAGCAGCTTAGTGGAGCTCGGCAGGGGCGGGGAGCAGTTCTTC.

This rearrangement joins TRBV25-1 to TRBJ2-5; 7 bases are shared with TRBD2. The germline gives CDR1 MGHDK, CDR2 SYGVNS. CDR3 size: 14 residues. J lost 5 bases, V lost 4 bases, and 7 bases had no gene match. The CDR3 reads CASSGATSNETQYF. DNA of the CDR3: TGTGCCAGCAGTGGGGCGACTAGCAACGAGACCCAGTACTTC.

The rearrangement links TRBV5-1 to TRBJ2-1, with D possibly TRBD2 on 6 matching bases. Germline-derived CDR1 and CDR2 are SGHRS and YFSETQ. V was trimmed by 2 bases and J by 2 bases, leaving 11 bases between them. The CDR3 has 15 residues. The DNA for the CDR3 is TGCGCCAGCAGCTTAGGGGACTTACCCTACAATGAGCAGTTCTTC. It codes for CASSLGDLPYNEQFF.

The CDR3 spells CASSSLTGDPYEQYF. The DNA of the CDR3 is TGTGCCAGCAGCTCCTTGACAGGGGACCCCTACGAGCAGTACTTC. The gene calls are TRBV5-6 and TRBJ2-7, with 8 nucleotides matching TRBD1. The CDR3 is made up of 15 amino acids. Germline lookup yields CDR1 SGHDT and CDR2 YYEEEE. V lost 3 bases and J lost 2; bases outside the gene matches: 7.

This clone has only one observation. The V and J genes are TRBV10-2 and TRBJ2-7, with TRBD1 matching over 10 bases. This CDR3 has 16 amino acids. Trimming removed 4 bases from V and 2 bases from J; junction bases left unmatched: 8. Germline loops: CDR1 WSHSY, CDR2 SAAADI. This chain's CDR3 is CASSGKAGQGAYEQYF. The DNA for the CDR3 is TGCGCCAGCAGTGGGAAGGCAGGACAGGGGGCCTACGAGCAGTACTTC.

The chain links TRBV5-1 to TRBJ2-3; 8 positions match TRBD2. The CDR3 has 14 amino acids. Unmatched junction bases numbered 5, after V lost 0 bases and J lost 8 bases. Germline-derived CDR1 and CDR2 are SGHRS and YFSETQ. The CDR3 here is CASSLAAGGGTQYF. In DNA form, the CDR3 reads TGCGCCAGCAGCTTGGCCGCGGGGGGCGGTACGCAGTATTTT.

The CDR3 DNA is TGCGCCAGCAGCTTGGATTGGACAGGGTTGAACACTGAAGCTTTCTTT. This sequence encodes CASSLDWTGLNTEAFF. This chain uses TRBV5-1 with TRBJ1-1; 8 nucleotides match TRBD1. The CDR3 is 16 amino acids. Per germline, CDR1 SGHRS and CDR2 YFSETQ. Unmatched junction bases numbered 4, after V lost 0 bases and J lost 0 bases.

Written as DNA, the CDR3 is TGTGCCTGGAGTGTACGCCTAACAGGGGGTAATTCACCCCTCCACTTT. Translation gives CAWSVRLTGGNSPLHF. V is TRBV30 and J is TRBJ1-6, with 8 nucleotides matching TRBD1. This CDR3 is 16 amino acids long. Germline values: CDR1 GTSNPN, CDR2 SVGIG (reference sequence). The trim removed 0 bases at V and 6 bases at J, leaving 7 bases unmatched.

CDR3 sequence (DNA): TGTGCCAGCAGCCCCAATTTGGCTGGCGGGGGATCGGGTGGCTACACCTTC. Protein sequence: CASSPNLAGGGSGGYTF. The genes are TRBV14 and TRBJ1-2; weak D call: TRBD1 (5 bases). The germline V and J ends were trimmed by 4 bases and 7 bases, with 25 bases remaining between them. The germline V gene has CDR1 SGHDN and CDR2 FVKESK. The CDR3 spans 17 residues.

The rearrangement links TRBV7-9 to TRBJ2-7, with TRBD1 identical over 7 bases. The V segment lost 3 bases and the J segment 0 bases; nucleotides outside the gene matches: 5. The germline V gene has CDR1 SEHNR and CDR2 FQNEAQ (reference sequence). The CDR3 has 15 residues. In DNA form, the CDR3 reads TGTGCCAGCAGCTTGGGACAGCGTTTCTCCTACGAGCAGTACTTC. Protein sequence: CASSLGQRFSYEQYF.